This T cell receptor beta chain came from a study of cytomegalovirus exposure and HLA in healthy donors. The PCR made use of 60 Vbeta and 13 Jbeta primers. Data came from immunoSEQ multiplex PCR; TCRdb stores just in-frame clones and leaves some out. Of 100,000 to 120,000 clones listed, under 80% were seen once; the top ten hold roughly 8.6%. This clone showed up just once. Antigen specificity is unknown. Germline loops: CDR1 MNHNS, CDR2 SASEGT. CDR3 length equals 15 residues. The V end was cut by 3 bases, the J end by 0 bases, with 9 bases between. Findings and limits, study-wide: Common viral pathogens were later found to be apparently linked to several of the most significant clusters. Sequencing likely caused a cluster of highly shared sequence variants.

The chain couples TRBV6-1 to TRBJ2-1; weak D call: TRBD2 (5 bases). The source is a woman aged 35 to 49 in good health and CMV-seropositive. Sequencing was carried out using PBMCs. This CDR3 is CASSEEGSSYNEQFF. In nucleotides, the CDR3 is TGTGCCAGCAGTGAGGAAGGGAGCTCCTACAATGAGCAGTTCTTC.